Listed here are 13 T cell receptor beta chains from one sample, sequenced in a study of blood T cell repertoires in COVID-19 (dated by TCRdb to between 2020 and 2021). To prepare the library, the immunoSEQ multiplex PCR assay was applied. TCRdb took over this immuneACCESS table, retaining in-frame rearrangements with V and J assigned. Such tables are incomplete; in checked studies, under half of the missing clones stem from an unresolved V gene, and the remainder is unexplained. This sample comprises 240,000 or so clones, about 86% of them detected only once. The ten largest clones add up to 2.5% to 3.5% of the sample. Sequencing was performed on PBMCs or T cells enriched from blood (not recorded which). These receptors all come from a woman aged 40 to 49 with acute COVID-19.

This chain links TRBV11-3 with TRBJ2-7; possibly TRBD1 for D (5 bases). Germline CDR1 is SGHNT and CDR2 is YENEEA. Between the trimmed V and J ends, which lost 3 bases and 2 bases, there was a span of 14 bases. This CDR3 has 15 residues. CDR3 sequence reads: CASSLGTGPTYEQYF. In nucleotides, the CDR3 is TGTGCCAGCAGCTTGGGTACAGGTCCAACCTACGAGCAGTACTTC.

The V and J genes are TRBV28 and TRBJ2-3; 8 nucleotides line up with TRBD1. The CDR3 has 16 residues. Germline V CDR1 and CDR2: MDHEN, SYDVKM. V lost 5 bases, J lost 2 bases, and 9 bases stayed unmatched. The CDR3 loop is CASSSDRDRTTDTQYF. CDR3 nucleotides: TGTGCCAGCAGTAGCGATCGGGACAGGACCACAGATACGCAGTATTTT.

The rearrangement joins TRBV19 to TRBJ2-1, with TRBD2 matching over 7 bases. CDR3 size: 14 residues. V lost 4 bases and J lost 6; bases outside the gene matches: 6. The V gene's germline CDR1 is LNHDA and CDR2 SQIVND (reference sequence). The CDR3 is CASSNLAASNEQFF. CDR3 nucleotide sequence: TGTGCCAGTAGTAACCTAGCGGCGAGCAATGAGCAGTTCTTC.

The chain has TRBV10-3 and TRBJ2-1; 8 bases fit TRBD2. Trimming took 0 bases from V and 4 from J; bases not matched to a gene: 5. CDR3 length equals 16 residues. CDR1 is ENHRY and CDR2 is SYGVKD in the germline V gene. CDR3 amino acids: CAISESVAGNYNEQFF. In DNA, the CDR3 is TGTGCCATCAGTGAGTCGGTAGCGGGGAATTACAATGAGCAGTTCTTC.

The rearrangement links TRBV7-9 to TRBJ2-3; 7 nucleotides line up with TRBD1. This CDR3 is built from 15 residues. V dropped 1 base and J dropped 4; count of bases not matched to a gene: 5. Germline CDR1 and CDR2: SEHNR and FQNEAQ (reference sequence). CDR3 sequence: CASSLVRQGADTQYF. The DNA for the CDR3 is TGTGCCAGCAGCTTAGTAAGACAGGGAGCAGATACGCAGTATTTT.

The V call is TRBV5-4, the J call TRBJ1-3; D may be TRBD1 (6 bases). This CDR3 spans 15 amino acids. CDR1 and CDR2 from the germline V gene are SGHNT and YYREEE (reference sequence). With 4 bases removed from V and 2 bases from J, the gap between germline ends came to 13 bases. The CDR3 sequence: CASSVPGVAGNTIYF. CDR3 bases: TGTGCCAGCAGCGTCCCAGGGGTGGCTGGAAACACCATATATTTT.

V usage is TRBV27 and J usage is TRBJ2-7, with 10 bases matching TRBD1. The CDR3 runs 15 residues. Trimming removed 5 bases from V and 4 bases from J; junction bases left unmatched: 8. Germline lookup yields CDR1 MNHEY and CDR2 SMNVEV (reference sequence). The CDR3 loop reads CASSRPGQGVYEQYF. As DNA, the CDR3 is TGTGCCAGCAGTAGACCCGGACAGGGGGTATACGAGCAGTACTTC.

The V call is TRBV3-1 (or the pseudogene TRBV3-2), the J call TRBJ1-1; 7 nucleotides agree with TRBD1. CDR3 length: 13 residues. With V trimmed by 2 bases and J by 11 bases, 8 bases remained unmatched. CDR1 is LGHDT and CDR2 is YNNKEL in the germline V gene (reference sequence). The CDR3 sequence: CASSQITGVGAFF. The CDR3 nucleotides are TGTGCCAGCAGCCAAATAACAGGGGTGGGTGCTTTCTTT.

The J gene is TRBJ2-7, the V gene TRBV25-1; 10 bases are shared with TRBD2. The V gene's germline CDR1 is MGHDK and CDR2 SYGVNS. This CDR3 is built from 15 residues. The ends lost 2 bases at V and 2 bases at J; junction bases unmatched: 3. The CDR3 sequence is CASSEQAGGTYEQYF. In DNA form, the CDR3 reads TGTGCCAGCAGTGAACAAGCGGGAGGGACCTACGAGCAGTACTTC.

The chain recombines TRBV6-1 with TRBJ2-7; 11 nucleotides match TRBD1. The CDR3 runs to 14 residues. V gave up 2 bases and J gave up 9 bases; unmatched junction bases: 6. The germline V gene has CDR1 MNHNS and CDR2 SASEGT. For the CDR3, the DNA is TGTGCCAGCAGTGAACCGGGACAGGGGGTTGTGCAGTACTTC. It yields the protein CASSEPGQGVVQYF.

The J gene is TRBJ2-7, the V gene TRBV6-6; TRBD1 agrees at 7 bases. The CDR3 runs to 15 residues. V was pared by 6 bases and J by 0 bases, with 8 bases of the junction left unmatched. Germline V lookup: CDR1 MNHNY, CDR2 SVGAGI (reference sequence). DNA for the CDR3: TGTGCCAGCAGAAAGACCGACAGGGCCTCCTACGAGCAGTACTTC. This gives the protein CASRKTDRASYEQYF.

This clone was seen once. The chain carries TRBV7-2 and TRBJ2-7; 7 bases agree with TRBD2. The CDR3 covers 14 residues. The trim removed 1 base at V and 2 bases at J, leaving 2 bases unmatched. CDR1 and CDR2 (germline): SGHTA, FQGNSA. The CDR3 sequence is CASSLGLAPYEQYF. CDR3 nucleotides: TGTGCCAGCAGCTTAGGACTAGCTCCCTACGAGCAGTACTTC.

The chain is built from TRBV11-3 and TRBJ2-3, with 16 bases identical to TRBD2. Trimming at V came to 5 bases and at J to 5 bases, leaving 13 bases not matched to a gene. CDR1 and CDR2 (germline): SGHNT, YENEEA. This CDR3 region has 19 residues. Here the CDR3 DNA reads TGTGCCAGCAGCCAGTCCCCGGGACTAGCGGGAGGGCCCAGAGATACGCAGTATTTT. Translating gives CASSQSPGLAGGPRDTQYF. The whole variable domain, remainder taken from reference TRBV11-3 and TRBJ2-3, is EAGVVQSPRYKIIEKKQPVAFWCNPISGHNTLYWYLQNLGQGPELLIRYENEEAVDDSQLPKDRFSAERLKGVDSTLKIQPAELGDSAVYLCASSQSPGLAGGPRDTQYFGPGTRLTVL.